At least ten counts were recorded for the clone carrying this T cell receptor beta chain. Its antigen is currently unknown. TCRdb processed the multiplex PCR reads anew with MiXCR; each CDR3 protein has one entry. Of about 130,000 distinct CDR3 sequences listed, less than 25% are singletons. This sample was included in a study of breast tumors, draining lymph nodes, adjacent tissues. Overall study findings and caveats: That most tumor T cells come from lymph nodes remained unproven.

Trimming stripped 5 bases from V and 5 bases from J, with 14 bases between. Per germline, CDR1 SGHRS and CDR2 YFSETQ. This CDR3 spans 14 amino acids. Samples came from axillary lymph nodes draining the breast cancer. This receptor was identified in a female donor with breast cancer. Some clones in this sample may be carry-over from other donors' samples. Input material: axillary lymph node tissue. V is TRBV5-1 and J is TRBJ2-1; D is unclear. CDR3 in amino acids: CASRLWTGNNEQFF. The CDR3 DNA sequence: TGCGCCAGCAGGTTATGGACGGGTAACAATGAGCAGTTCTTC.